One and the same sample provided the 8 T cell receptor beta chains below, sequenced in a study of blood T cell repertoires in COVID-19. Only in-frame clones appear in the TCRdb table, and some are missing; sequencing was by immunoSEQ multiplex PCR. The table has about 400,000 clones, around 90% seen once. The source material was peripheral blood. These receptors all stem from a middle-aged man with acute or convalescent COVID-19.

CDR3 nucleotide sequence: TGTGCCAGCGGATCATTAGCAGGGCCAAATGAAAAACTGTTTTTT. Translation gives CASGSLAGPNEKLFF. The rearrangement links TRBV28 to TRBJ1-4, with a tentative D call TRBD1 (5 bases). V lost 8 bases and J lost 5, with 18 bases in between. The germline V gene encodes CDR1 MDHEN and CDR2 SYDVKM. The CDR3 loop spans 15 amino acids.

The chain is built from TRBV5-5 and TRBJ1-1; TRBD1 agrees at 8 bases. Germline CDR1 and CDR2: SGHKS and YYEKEE (reference sequence). J lost 4 bases, V lost 1 base, and 3 bases had no gene match. The CDR3 has 14 residues. CDR3 protein: CASSLTDRATEAFF. The CDR3 coding sequence is TGTGCCAGCAGCTTGACGGACAGGGCCACTGAAGCTTTCTTT.

This sequence joins TRBV9 and TRBJ2-7, with 7 bases aligning to TRBD1. The J segment lost 0 bases and the V segment lost 5 bases, leaving 8 bases of the junction unmatched. The CDR3 is made up of 15 amino acids. The germline V gene encodes CDR1 SGDLS and CDR2 YYNGEE. The CDR3 bases are TGTGCCAGCAGTCGCACAGGGGCCGTCTCCTACGAGCAGTACTTC. Translating it yields CASSRTGAVSYEQYF.

The chain combines TRBV18 with TRBJ1-6; unclear D gene. Germline CDR1 KGHSH, CDR2 LQKENI. This CDR3 is built from 16 residues. The V end was cut by 2 bases, the J end by 0 bases, with 8 bases between. As DNA, the CDR3 is TGTGCCAGCTCACCAGACACCTACTCCTATAATTCACCCCTCCACTTT. Translated: CASSPDTYSYNSPLHF.

The rearrangement uses TRBV29-1 and TRBJ1-2; possibly TRBD1 for D (6 bases). Trimming shortened V by 6 bases and J by 3 bases, and 14 bases separated the two germline ends. The CDR3 consists of 13 residues. Germline loops: CDR1 SQVTM, CDR2 ANQGSEA. This CDR3 reads CSVADRSDYGYTF. As DNA, the CDR3 is TGCAGCGTGGCGGACAGATCCGACTATGGCTACACCTTC.

The sample holds a few counts of this clone. This rearrangement joins TRBV29-1 to TRBJ2-7; 7 bases are shared with TRBD2. The germline V gene has CDR1 SQVTM and CDR2 ANQGSEA. Trimming removed 7 bases from V and 1 base from J; junction bases left unmatched: 10. The CDR3 is 14 amino acids. Here the CDR3 reads CSAMSGTLSYEQYF. CDR3 sequence (DNA): TGCAGCGCCATGAGCGGGACGCTTTCCTACGAGCAGTACTTC.

V is TRBV19 and J is TRBJ1-1; no firm D call. The germline gives CDR1 LNHDA, CDR2 SQIVND (reference sequence). This CDR3 spans 13 amino acids. The V end lost 3 bases, the J end lost 7 bases, and 12 bases lay between the germline ends. CDR3 coding DNA: TGTGCCAGTAGTATTGGTGGGGAGTTTGAAGCTTTCTTT. It codes for CASSIGGEFEAFF.

The chain couples TRBV6-6 to TRBJ1-5, with D tentatively TRBD1 (6 bases). V lost 10 bases to trimming and J lost 7 bases, with 14 bases between them. The CDR3 is made up of 12 amino acids. CDR1 MNHNY and CDR2 SVGAGI come from the germline V gene (reference sequence). Here the CDR3 reads CATKRRGQPQHF. As DNA, the CDR3 is TGTGCCACAAAGCGCAGGGGACAGCCCCAGCATTTT.